The 25 T cell receptor beta chains below all came from one sample that was sequenced in a study of T cells in Graves' hyperthyroidism and ophthalmopathy. Using RNA transcripts as the source, TCR beta CDR3 regions were amplified. TCR CDR3 regions were first amplified by RT-PCR with HTBI primers. TCRdb re-called the multiplex PCR reads with MiXCR, one entry per CDR3 protein. Here the sample spans fewer than 500,000 distinct CDR3 sequences, approximately 14% being singletons. What was sequenced was blood. These receptors all come from a woman aged 25 to 39 with Graves' ophthalmopathy.

This clonotype has a count of ten or more. The gene calls are TRBV7-3 and TRBJ1-3; D not certain. The CDR3 is 16 residues long. The germline V and J ends were trimmed by 1 base and 0 bases, with 10 bases remaining between them. Germline assignment: CDR1 SGHTA and CDR2 FQGTGA. CDR3 sequence: CASSLIVADSGNTIYF. The DNA of the CDR3 is TGTGCCAGCAGCTTAATCGTGGCAGACTCTGGAAACACCATATATTTT.

In this sample, this clonotype turned up many times. The chain uses TRBV7-9 and TRBJ2-7; D might be TRBD2 (5 bases). Germline CDR1 reads SEHNR; CDR2 reads FQNEAQ (reference sequence). Trimming shortened V by 3 bases and J by 2 bases, and 8 bases separated the two germline ends. This CDR3 region has 13 residues. CDR3 DNA: TGTGCCAGCAGCTTTAGCGAGACCTACGAGCAGTACTTC. It translates to CASSFSETYEQYF.

A few counts support this clonotype. The junction departs from the called germline gene at one end, perhaps through a read error. V is TRBV7-2 and J is TRBJ1-5; 8 nucleotides align to TRBD1. The CDR3 consists of 14 residues. Germline-derived CDR1 and CDR2 are SGHTA and FQGNSA. CDR3 in DNA: TGTGCCAGCAGCCCTGACAGGGGAGATCAGCCCCCGCATTTT. Residues: CASSPDRGDQPPHF.

This clonotype has a single count. The V call is TRBV20-1, the J call TRBJ1-1; 10 bases fit TRBD1. V gave up 5 bases and J gave up 4 bases; unmatched junction bases: 7. The CDR3 is made up of 14 amino acids. Germline V gene sequence: CDR1 DFQATT, CDR2 SNEGSKA (reference sequence). The CDR3 is CSASRTGGRTEAFF. DNA of the CDR3: TGCAGTGCTTCTAGGACAGGGGGGCGCACTGAAGCTTTCTTT.

This clonotype occurred many times. The chain couples TRBV28 to TRBJ2-7; 8 nucleotides line up with TRBD2. The germline gives CDR1 MDHEN, CDR2 SYDVKM. V lost 8 bases to trimming and J lost 2 bases; unmatched junction nucleotides: 8. This CDR3 comprises 14 residues. The CDR3 DNA sequence: TGTGCCAGCCAGTCTGCGGGGGGCACCTACGAGCAGTACTTC. Protein product: CASQSAGGTYEQYF.

Notes on this clonotype: A much larger clone sits a single nucleotide away, making a read error possible. This chain connects TRBV11-2 to TRBJ1-1; D call uncertain. V shed 1 base and J shed 1 base, with 19 bases lying between them. The CDR3 extends over 18 amino acids. The germline V gene has CDR1 SGHAT and CDR2 FQNNGV. The CDR3 region has the DNA TGTGCCAGCAGCTTAGCCCGTTCAGTCTTGGTGTCGAACACTGAAGCTTTCTTT. Translating it yields CASSLARSVLVSNTEAFF. Full variable domain (outside the CDR3, taken from reference TRBV11-2 and TRBJ1-1): EAGVAQSPRYKIIEKRQSVAFWCNPISGHATLYWYQQILGQGPKLLIQFQNNGVVDDSQLPKDRFSAERLKGVDSTLKIQPAKLEDSAVYLCASSLARSVLVSNTEAFFGQGTRLTVV.

The chain recombines TRBV7-3 with TRBJ1-3, with 9 positions matching TRBD1. The germline V gene encodes CDR1 SGHTA and CDR2 FQGTGA. J was trimmed by 8 bases and V by 5 bases; bases with no gene match: 4. The length of the CDR3 is 13 residues. The DNA of the CDR3 is TGTGCCAGCAGCCCGGGACAGGGAGACACCATATATTTT. Its protein product is CASSPGQGDTIYF.

This chain joins TRBV5-6 and TRBJ2-5, with 10 bases matching TRBD2. This CDR3 has 17 residues. The junction had 9 bases not matched to a gene; V was cut back by 3 bases and J by 1 base. Germline CDR1 and CDR2: SGHDT and YYEEEE. CDR3 sequence: CASSSPGTSALQETQYF. Here the CDR3 DNA reads TGTGCCAGCAGCTCCCCCGGGACTAGCGCTCTCCAAGAGACCCAGTACTTC.

This clonotype has only a few counts. This chain connects TRBV4-2 to TRBJ2-7; TRBD1 or TRBD2 may be the D gene (6 bases each). The germline CDR1 and CDR2 sequences are LGHNA and YNFKEQ. This CDR3 contains 15 residues. V was cut by 4 bases and J by 0 bases, with 13 bases left in between. CDR3 sequence reads: CASSLPGASSYEQYF. The CDR3 bases are TGTGCCAGCAGCCTTCCGGGGGCGAGCTCCTACGAGCAGTACTTC.

This clonotype was counted between two and nine times. The rearrangement joins TRBV20-1 to TRBJ2-7; D possibly corresponds to TRBD1 (6 bases). This CDR3 comprises 14 residues. The V gene's germline CDR1 is DFQATT and CDR2 SNEGSKA (reference sequence). The ends were cut back, 2 bases at V and 2 bases at J, with 13 bases in the middle. CDR3 protein: CSARIRGLPYEQYF. The DNA for the CDR3 is TGCAGTGCTAGAATCAGGGGTTTACCCTACGAGCAGTACTTC.

On this clonotype: A read error may be the cause here, since a much bigger clone is one base away. The gene calls are TRBV20-1 and TRBJ2-7; TRBD2 matches at 7 bases. Germline V gene sequence: CDR1 DFQATT, CDR2 SNEGSKA (reference sequence). The CDR3 is 14 amino acids. CDR3 amino acids: CIASGSGSSYEQYF. The CDR3 DNA reads as TGCATTGCTAGCGGAAGTGGGAGCTCCTACGAGCAGTACTTC.

In regard to this clonotype: Just one base apart from a much larger clone, this may be a read error. The chain has TRBV18 and TRBJ1-4; D is unresolved. Trimming stripped 6 bases from V and 6 bases from J, with 11 bases between. Germline V gene sequence: CDR1 KGHSH, CDR2 LQKENI. The length of the CDR3 is 13 residues. CDR3 in DNA: TGTGCCAGCTCCCTTCGGAACCATGAAAAACTGTTTTTT. Protein: CASSLRNHEKLFF.

This clonotype was picked up many times. The chain combines TRBV2 with TRBJ2-7; D gene uncertain. Germline lookup yields CDR1 SNHLY and CDR2 FYNNEI. The CDR3 runs 15 residues. V lost 0 bases and J lost 3, with 12 bases in between. CDR3 in DNA: TGTGCCAGCAGTGAAGCGCTAGTGACTCTCTACGAGCAGTACTTC. Translation gives CASSEALVTLYEQYF. The variable domain in full, with the rest retrieved from reference TRBV2 and TRBJ2-7, is EPEVTQTPSHQVTQMGQEVILRCVPISNHLYFYWYRQILGQKVEFLVSFYNNEISEKSEIFDDQFSVERPDGSNFTLKIRSTKLEDSAMYFCASSEALVTLYEQYFGPGTRLTVT.

In the case of this clonotype: A much larger clone differs from this one at a single base, so this may be a read error. The chain recombines TRBV14 with TRBJ1-4; D gene unclear. This CDR3 contains 13 residues. The germline V gene encodes CDR1 SGHDN and CDR2 FVKESK. The CDR3 sequence is CASGQEINEKLFF. The CDR3 bases are TGTGCCAGCGGCCAAGAGATAAATGAAAAACTGTTTTTT.

There are many counts of this clonotype. The chain joins TRBV12-3 or TRBV12-4 to TRBJ1-5, with no clear D. The V gene lost 2 bases and the J gene lost 6 bases, with 8 bases spanning the gap. CDR3 length: 13 amino acids. For the CDR3, the DNA is TGTGCCAGCAGTTTATTATGGGGTCAGCCCCAGCATTTT. It translates to CASSLLWGQPQHF.

Details on this clonotype: In this CDR3 the conserved last residue, phenylalanine or tryptophan, is missing, so a read error is likely. The chain recombines TRBV6-2 or TRBV6-3 with TRBJ2-4; 10 bases map to TRBD1. The ends lost 0 bases at V and 0 bases at J; junction bases unmatched: 11. The germline V gene encodes CDR1 MNHEY and CDR2 SVGEGT. The CDR3 has 20 amino acids. The CDR3 spells CASSYSVGQGGTIAKNIQYS. DNA for the CDR3: TGTGCCAGCAGTTACTCCGTTGGACAGGGGGGAACAATAGCCAAAAACATTCAGTACTCC.

The chain links TRBV7-2 to TRBJ1-5, with D unresolved. Trimming cost V 5 bases and J 6 bases, with 14 bases left between them. Germline CDR1 SGHTA, CDR2 FQGNSA. CDR3 size: 14 residues. The CDR3: CASSPRAVGQPQHF. The CDR3 bases are TGTGCCAGCAGCCCAAGGGCGGTAGGTCAGCCCCAGCATTTT.

The J gene is TRBJ1-1, the V gene TRBV4-1; D call uncertain. The CDR3 runs 15 residues. Between the trimmed V and J ends, which lost 1 base and 1 base, there was a span of 10 bases. Germline assignment: CDR1 MGHRA and CDR2 YSYEKL. Here the CDR3 reads CASSQAPVPNTEAFF. In DNA form, the CDR3 reads TGCGCCAGCAGCCAAGCCCCAGTACCGAACACTGAAGCTTTCTTT.

V usage is TRBV27 and J usage is TRBJ2-1; D is tentatively TRBD1 or TRBD2 (5 bases each). CDR3 size: 13 residues. From germline, CDR1 is MNHEY and CDR2 SMNVEV (reference sequence). Trimming cost V 4 bases and J 7 bases, with 11 bases left between them. The CDR3 nucleotides are TGTGCCAGCAGTTCTGGGTGGGGGAATGAGCAGTTCTTC. Protein sequence: CASSSGWGNEQFF.

This clonotype occurred many times. This chain links TRBV28 with TRBJ2-3, with D perhaps TRBD2 (5 bases). V was shortened by 4 bases and J by 3 bases, with 14 bases between the two germline ends. The CDR3 spans 15 residues. Germline V lookup: CDR1 MDHEN, CDR2 SYDVKM. CDR3 DNA: TGTGCCAGCAGTTCCGCAGCGGCTGGGACAGATACGCAGTATTTT. Translated, it gives CASSSAAAGTDTQYF.

This chain joins TRBV2 and TRBJ2-3; TRBD2 matches 8 bases. Germline V gene sequence: CDR1 SNHLY, CDR2 FYNNEI. Unmatched junction bases numbered 13, after V lost 11 bases and J lost 0 bases. The CDR3 has 16 residues. The CDR3 DNA reads as TGTGCCGGACTCGGGCGGGAGCGGGGGAGCACAGATACGCAGTATTTT. Translating it yields CAGLGRERGSTDTQYF.

This clonotype was detected ten times or more. The chain has TRBV20-1 and TRBJ2-3; D ambiguous. CDR1 is DFQATT, CDR2 SNEGSKA, per germline (reference sequence). CDR3 length: 13 residues. V was shortened by 3 bases and J by 2 bases, with 9 bases between the two germline ends. The CDR3 is CSARRLTTDTQYF. CDR3 coding DNA: TGCAGTGCTAGGCGGCTAACCACAGATACGCAGTATTTT.

This clonotype has more than one count but fewer than ten. The J gene is TRBJ2-7, the V gene TRBV9; D could derive from TRBD1 or TRBD2 (6 bases each). The V end lost 3 bases, the J end lost 3 bases, and 16 bases lay between the germline ends. The germline V gene encodes CDR1 SGDLS and CDR2 YYNGEE. The CDR3 is 15 residues long. CDR3 sequence reads: CASSANLGGGYEQYF. In DNA form, the CDR3 reads TGTGCCAGCAGCGCAAATCTGGGGGGCGGCTACGAGCAGTACTTC.

This clonotype was recorded many times. The chain couples TRBV7-2 to TRBJ2-3; D is undetermined. The CDR3 runs 17 residues. Germline V lookup: CDR1 SGHTA, CDR2 FQGNSA. V lost 5 bases to trimming and J lost 6 bases, with 24 bases between them. Written as DNA, the CDR3 is TGTGCCAGCAGCCCTTATGATGTGGGTTTGGCATCCGATACGCAGTATTTT. Protein sequence: CASSPYDVGLASDTQYF.

On this clonotype itself: This may arise from a read error, as a much more abundant clone is one base away. V usage is TRBV19 and J usage is TRBJ2-2; tentatively, D is TRBD1 (5 bases). With 4 bases removed from V and 6 bases from J, the gap between germline ends came to 12 bases. Germline CDR1 and CDR2: LNHDA and SQIVND (reference sequence). The CDR3 has 14 residues. The CDR3 DNA is TGTGCCAGTAGTACACCTAAAGGGGCCGGGGAGCTGTTTTTT. Translation: CASSTPKGAGELFF.